These T cell receptor beta chains were read from a single sample in a study of cytomegalovirus exposure and HLA in healthy donors. The assay was immunoSEQ multiplex PCR, and TCRdb's table has in-frame clones only and misses some. The sample lists around 130,000 clones, roughly 77% occurring once. Sequenced sample: PBMCs. These TCRs come from a man aged 25 to 40 in good health and CMV-seronegative. The CDR3 runs from the conserved cysteine through the conserved F or W. A D gene is named only where the DNA matches it firmly. For some rows the clone size is stated as once, few or many, or as a class when expanded; others skip it.

d_call: -
cdr3_length: 13
clone_size: -
v_call: TRBV29-1
j_call: TRBJ1-1
cdr3_aa: CSAQPARDTEAFF
cdr3_nt: TGCAGCGCCCAACCCGCACGAGACACTGAAGCTTTCTTT

d_call: -
cdr3_length: 12
clone_size: once
v_call: TRBV29-1
j_call: TRBJ1-4
cdr3_aa: CSVDPRNEKLFF
cdr3_nt: TGCAGCGTTGACCCCAGAAATGAAAAACTGTTTTTT

d_call: -
cdr3_length: 14
clone_size: -
v_call: TRBV7-9
j_call: TRBJ1-1
cdr3_aa: CASSLTGANTEAFF
cdr3_nt: TGTGCCAGCAGCTTGACAGGAGCGAACACTGAAGCTTTCTTT

d_call: TRBD2
cdr3_length: 20
clone_size: -
v_call: TRBV9
j_call: TRBJ2-5
cdr3_aa: CASSSRGQGEGRAGRETQYF
cdr3_nt: TGTGCCAGCAGTTCCCGAGGTCAAGGGGAGGGCCGTGCAGGGAGAGAGACCCAGTACTTC

d_call: -
cdr3_length: 13
clone_size: few
v_call: TRBV6-5
j_call: TRBJ1-5
cdr3_aa: CASRGGYNQPQHF
cdr3_nt: TGTGCCAGCAGAGGAGGTTACAATCAGCCCCAGCATTTT

d_call: -
cdr3_length: 15
clone_size: -
v_call: TRBV27
j_call: TRBJ1-6
cdr3_aa: CASTLRQLDNSPLHF
cdr3_nt: TGTGCCAGCACCCTTCGACAGTTAGATAATTCACCCCTCCACTTT

d_call: -
cdr3_length: 16
clone_size: -
v_call: TRBV4-1
j_call: TRBJ1-2
cdr3_aa: CASSQDPIPLGYGYTF
cdr3_nt: TGCGCCAGCAGCCAAGATCCGATACCCCTCGGCTATGGCTACACCTTC

d_call: TRBD1
cdr3_length: 16
clone_size: -
v_call: TRBV4-1
j_call: TRBJ2-7
cdr3_aa: CASSQGLGGGPYEQYF
cdr3_nt: TGCGCCAGCAGCCAAGGGTTAGGGGGCGGCCCCTACGAGCAGTACTTC

d_call: -
cdr3_length: 13
clone_size: -
v_call: TRBV14
j_call: TRBJ1-4
cdr3_aa: CASSQDQGGKLFF
cdr3_nt: TGTGCCAGCAGCCAAGACCAGGGAGGGAAACTGTTTTTT

d_call: TRBD1
cdr3_length: 14
clone_size: -
v_call: TRBV19
j_call: TRBJ2-3
cdr3_aa: CASSRDRGTDTQYF
cdr3_nt: TGTGCCAGTAGCCGGGACAGGGGAACAGATACGCAGTATTTT

d_call: -
cdr3_length: 18
clone_size: -
v_call: TRBV5-1
j_call: TRBJ1-4
cdr3_aa: CASSLGGGARSTNEKLFF
cdr3_nt: TGCGCCAGCAGCTTGGGCGGGGGAGCGCGGTCAACTAATGAAAAACTGTTTTTT

d_call: TRBD1
cdr3_length: 13
clone_size: -
v_call: TRBV7-2
j_call: TRBJ1-1
cdr3_aa: CASSARTGLGAFF
cdr3_nt: TGTGCCAGCAGCGCCCGGACAGGTCTGGGAGCTTTCTTT

d_call: TRBD1
cdr3_length: 13
clone_size: -
v_call: TRBV2
j_call: TRBJ2-2
cdr3_aa: CASTTTGAGELFF
cdr3_nt: TGTGCCAGCACCACGACAGGGGCCGGGGAGCTGTTTTTT

d_call: -
cdr3_length: 11
clone_size: -
v_call: TRBV20-1
j_call: TRBJ1-2
cdr3_aa: CSARDLHGYTF
cdr3_nt: TGCAGTGCTAGAGATCTTCATGGCTACACCTTC

d_call: TRBD2
cdr3_length: 15
clone_size: few
v_call: TRBV5-6
j_call: TRBJ2-7
cdr3_aa: CASSRPGLAGNEQYF
cdr3_nt: TGTGCCAGCAGCCGGCCGGGGCTAGCGGGAAACGAGCAGTACTTC

d_call: -
cdr3_length: 14
clone_size: -
v_call: TRBV10-3
j_call: TRBJ1-1
cdr3_aa: CAISGGTGNTEAFF
cdr3_nt: TGTGCCATCAGCGGGGGGACGGGAAACACTGAAGCTTTCTTT

d_call: -
cdr3_length: 14
clone_size: -
v_call: TRBV7-2
j_call: TRBJ1-6
cdr3_aa: CASSLEQVNSPLHF
cdr3_nt: TGTGCCAGCAGCTTAGAACAGGTTAATTCACCCCTCCACTTT

d_call: TRBD2
cdr3_length: 17
clone_size: once
v_call: TRBV7-9
j_call: TRBJ2-1
cdr3_aa: CASSSRLAGVYGNEQFF
cdr3_nt: TGTGCCAGCAGCTCAAGGCTAGCGGGAGTCTATGGTAATGAGCAGTTCTTC

d_call: TRBD1
cdr3_length: 13
clone_size: once
v_call: TRBV5-1
j_call: TRBJ1-2
cdr3_aa: CASGDSLNYGYTF
cdr3_nt: TGCGCCAGCGGGGACAGCCTTAACTATGGCTACACCTTC

d_call: TRBD1
cdr3_length: 14
clone_size: -
v_call: TRBV5-6
j_call: TRBJ2-7
cdr3_aa: CASSYRDRVYEQYF
cdr3_nt: TGTGCCAGCAGCTACCGGGACAGGGTCTACGAGCAGTACTTC

d_call: TRBD2
cdr3_length: 16
clone_size: -
v_call: TRBV9
j_call: TRBJ2-2
cdr3_aa: CASSVDGGGIGGELFF
cdr3_nt: TGTGCCAGCAGCGTAGACGGGGGAGGGATAGGCGGGGAGCTGTTTTTT

d_call: -
cdr3_length: 15
clone_size: -
v_call: TRBV2
j_call: TRBJ1-1
cdr3_aa: CASRPGGHSVTEAFF
cdr3_nt: TGTGCCAGCAGACCCGGGGGGCATTCGGTTACTGAAGCTTTCTTT

d_call: -
cdr3_length: 13
clone_size: -
v_call: TRBV28
j_call: TRBJ1-1
cdr3_aa: CAIEPGQNTEAFF
cdr3_nt: TGTGCCATAGAGCCGGGACAGAACACTGAAGCTTTCTTT

d_call: TRBD1
cdr3_length: 17
clone_size: -
v_call: TRBV7-2
j_call: TRBJ1-4
cdr3_aa: CASSPRGQGYNFEKLFF
cdr3_nt: TGTGCCAGCAGCCCTCGCGGACAGGGCTACAATTTCGAAAAACTGTTTTTT

d_call: TRBD2
cdr3_length: 17
clone_size: few
v_call: TRBV5-1
j_call: TRBJ2-1
cdr3_aa: CASSLDLAGTSYNEQFF
cdr3_nt: TGCGCCAGCAGCTTGGACCTAGCGGGGACCAGCTACAATGAGCAGTTCTTC

d_call: TRBD1
cdr3_length: 15
clone_size: -
v_call: TRBV6-6
j_call: TRBJ1-1
cdr3_aa: CASSSAQGAVTEAFF
cdr3_nt: TGTGCCAGCAGTTCGGCCCAGGGGGCGGTCACTGAAGCTTTCTTT

d_call: -
cdr3_length: 13
clone_size: -
v_call: TRBV2
j_call: TRBJ1-2
cdr3_aa: CASRMVKGGDYTF
cdr3_nt: TGTGCCAGCAGGATGGTGAAGGGGGGGGACTACACCTTC

d_call: -
cdr3_length: 15
clone_size: once
v_call: TRBV5-6
j_call: TRBJ2-5
cdr3_aa: CASSKRAGYQETQYF
cdr3_nt: TGTGCCAGCAGTAAAAGAGCGGGCTACCAAGAGACCCAGTACTTC

d_call: -
cdr3_length: 14
clone_size: -
v_call: TRBV11-2
j_call: TRBJ1-1
cdr3_aa: CASSLTPGTSEAFF
cdr3_nt: TGTGCCAGCAGCTTGACCCCAGGTACTTCTGAAGCTTTCTTT

d_call: -
cdr3_length: 16
clone_size: -
v_call: TRBV30
j_call: TRBJ2-4
cdr3_aa: CAWSDHQGIAKNIQYF
cdr3_nt: TGTGCCTGGAGTGACCATCAGGGGATAGCCAAAAACATTCAGTACTTC

d_call: TRBD2
cdr3_length: 14
clone_size: -
v_call: TRBV27
j_call: TRBJ2-1
cdr3_aa: CASSDLAGAREQFF
cdr3_nt: TGTGCCAGCAGCGACTTAGCGGGAGCTAGGGAGCAGTTCTTC

d_call: -
cdr3_length: 11
clone_size: once
v_call: TRBV2
j_call: TRBJ2-7
cdr3_aa: CAGRVSDEQYF
cdr3_nt: TGTGCCGGCAGGGTTTCGGACGAGCAGTACTTC

d_call: TRBD1
cdr3_length: 14
clone_size: once
v_call: TRBV5-6
j_call: TRBJ1-2
cdr3_aa: CASSLRRGRVGYTF
cdr3_nt: TGTGCCAGCAGCCTGCGGAGGGGGCGGGTGGGCTACACCTTC

d_call: -
cdr3_length: 17
clone_size: -
v_call: TRBV25-1
j_call: TRBJ1-3
cdr3_aa: CASSAPHWGDSGNTIYF
cdr3_nt: TGTGCCAGCAGTGCTCCCCATTGGGGGGATTCTGGAAACACCATATATTTT

d_call: -
cdr3_length: 14
clone_size: -
v_call: TRBV9
j_call: TRBJ2-7
cdr3_aa: CASSVGGGMNEQYF
cdr3_nt: TGTGCCAGCAGCGTAGGGGGAGGTATGAACGAGCAGTACTTC

d_call: -
cdr3_length: 15
clone_size: -
v_call: TRBV7-9
j_call: TRBJ1-1
cdr3_aa: CASSLRWTENTEAFF
cdr3_nt: TGTGCCAGCAGCTTAAGATGGACAGAGAACACTGAAGCTTTCTTT

d_call: TRBD1
cdr3_length: 15
clone_size: -
v_call: TRBV10-3
j_call: TRBJ2-7
cdr3_aa: CAISADRVPSYEQYF
cdr3_nt: TGTGCCATCAGTGCTGACAGGGTCCCCTCCTACGAGCAGTACTTC

d_call: -
cdr3_length: 12
clone_size: -
v_call: TRBV28
j_call: TRBJ2-7
cdr3_aa: CASSLRGYEQYF
cdr3_nt: TGTGCCAGCAGTTTAAGGGGTTACGAGCAGTACTTC

d_call: TRBD1
cdr3_length: 12
clone_size: once
v_call: TRBV29-1
j_call: TRBJ1-2
cdr3_aa: CSVDQTGGGYTF
cdr3_nt: TGCAGCGTTGATCAGACAGGGGGTGGCTACACCTTC

d_call: -
cdr3_length: 12
clone_size: once
v_call: TRBV29-1
j_call: TRBJ2-7
cdr3_aa: CSAQASGYEQYF
cdr3_nt: TGCAGCGCCCAAGCGTCGGGGTACGAGCAGTACTTC

d_call: TRBD2
cdr3_length: 15
clone_size: -
v_call: TRBV7-2
j_call: TRBJ2-1
cdr3_aa: CASSLLVGGYHEQFF
cdr3_nt: TGTGCCAGCAGCTTATTGGTGGGGGGGTATCATGAGCAGTTCTTC

d_call: TRBD1
cdr3_length: 17
clone_size: -
v_call: TRBV19
j_call: TRBJ2-3
cdr3_aa: CASRNTPGTALGDTQYF
cdr3_nt: TGTGCCAGTAGAAACACCCCCGGGACAGCCCTAGGGGATACGCAGTATTTT

d_call: -
cdr3_length: 14
clone_size: -
v_call: TRBV7-2
j_call: TRBJ1-2
cdr3_aa: CASSTRTENYGYTF
cdr3_nt: TGTGCCAGCAGCACGCGGACAGAAAATTATGGCTACACCTTC

d_call: -
cdr3_length: 14
clone_size: -
v_call: TRBV30
j_call: TRBJ2-1
cdr3_aa: CAGTTRSPYNEQFF
cdr3_nt: TGTGCCGGAACTACTAGATCCCCCTACAATGAGCAGTTCTTC

d_call: -
cdr3_length: 12
clone_size: -
v_call: TRBV6-6
j_call: TRBJ1-1
cdr3_aa: CASTHGDTEAFF
cdr3_nt: TGTGCCAGCACCCACGGGGACACTGAAGCTTTCTTT

d_call: -
cdr3_length: 16
clone_size: -
v_call: TRBV11-2
j_call: TRBJ1-3
cdr3_aa: CASTPGGATSGNTIYF
cdr3_nt: TGTGCCAGCACCCCCGGGGGGGCAACTTCCGGAAACACCATATATTTT

d_call: TRBD1
cdr3_length: 17
clone_size: -
v_call: TRBV4-3
j_call: TRBJ1-4
cdr3_aa: CASSLDQGVATNEKLFF
cdr3_nt: TGCGCCAGCAGCCTTGATCAGGGGGTCGCAACTAATGAAAAACTGTTTTTT

d_call: -
cdr3_length: 13
clone_size: -
v_call: TRBV30
j_call: TRBJ2-5
cdr3_aa: CAWSVRGSKTQYF
cdr3_nt: TGTGCCTGGAGTGTAAGGGGCTCTAAGACCCAGTACTTC

d_call: -
cdr3_length: 11
clone_size: -
v_call: TRBV29-1
j_call: TRBJ1-1
cdr3_aa: CSADGGTEAFF
cdr3_nt: TGCAGCGCCGACGGGGGCACTGAAGCTTTCTTT

d_call: -
cdr3_length: 11
clone_size: -
v_call: TRBV20-1
j_call: TRBJ2-5
cdr3_aa: CSASQGETQYF
cdr3_nt: TGCAGTGCCAGCCAGGGGGAGACCCAGTACTTC

d_call: TRBD2
cdr3_length: 19
clone_size: -
v_call: TRBV28
j_call: TRBJ2-4
cdr3_aa: CASSSRLAGAPRAKNIQYF
cdr3_nt: TGTGCCAGCAGTTCGCGACTAGCGGGAGCTCCAAGAGCCAAAAACATTCAGTACTTC

d_call: -
cdr3_length: 13
clone_size: -
v_call: TRBV2
j_call: TRBJ2-5
cdr3_aa: CASSGGIRETQYF
cdr3_nt: TGTGCCAGCAGTGGAGGGATTAGGGAGACCCAGTACTTC

d_call: -
cdr3_length: 14
clone_size: once
v_call: TRBV5-6
j_call: TRBJ1-1
cdr3_aa: CASSPPPKRTEAFF
cdr3_nt: TGTGCCAGCAGTCCCCCCCCTAAACGGACTGAAGCTTTCTTT

d_call: -
cdr3_length: 16
clone_size: -
v_call: TRBV4-3
j_call: TRBJ2-7
cdr3_aa: CASSQDWGQGLQEQYF
cdr3_nt: TGCGCCAGCAGCCAAGATTGGGGGCAGGGTCTGCAGGAGCAGTACTTC

d_call: -
cdr3_length: 14
clone_size: once
v_call: TRBV7-2
j_call: TRBJ1-1
cdr3_aa: CASSYTQGFTEAFF
cdr3_nt: TGTGCCAGCAGCTATACCCAGGGTTTCACTGAAGCTTTCTTT

d_call: -
cdr3_length: 11
clone_size: -
v_call: TRBV20-1
j_call: TRBJ1-4
cdr3_aa: CSARDQGLLFF
cdr3_nt: TGCAGTGCTAGAGATCAGGGGTTACTGTTTTTT

d_call: TRBD1
cdr3_length: 14
clone_size: -
v_call: TRBV27
j_call: TRBJ2-1
cdr3_aa: CASSLGQGAFEQFF
cdr3_nt: TGTGCCAGCAGTTTAGGTCAGGGGGCCTTTGAGCAGTTCTTC